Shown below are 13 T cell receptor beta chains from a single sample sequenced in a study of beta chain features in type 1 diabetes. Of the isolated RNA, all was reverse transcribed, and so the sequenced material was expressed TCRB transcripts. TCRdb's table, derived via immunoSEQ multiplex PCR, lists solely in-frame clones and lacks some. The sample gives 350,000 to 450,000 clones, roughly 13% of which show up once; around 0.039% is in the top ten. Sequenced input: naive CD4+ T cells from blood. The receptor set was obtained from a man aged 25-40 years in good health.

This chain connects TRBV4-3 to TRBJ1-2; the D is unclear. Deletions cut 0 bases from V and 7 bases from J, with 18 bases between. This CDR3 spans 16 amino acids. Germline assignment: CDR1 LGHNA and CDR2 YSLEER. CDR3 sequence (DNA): TGCGCCAGCAGCCAAGATATCCACAGCGAGTCTAGTGGCTACACCTTC. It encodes CASSQDIHSESSGYTF.

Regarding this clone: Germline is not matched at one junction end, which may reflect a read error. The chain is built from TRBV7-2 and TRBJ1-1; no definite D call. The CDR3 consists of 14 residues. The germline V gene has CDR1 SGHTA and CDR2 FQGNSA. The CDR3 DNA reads TGTGCCAGCGGCTTAGAGACGCCGAACACTGAAGCTTTCTTT. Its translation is CASGLETPNTEAFF.

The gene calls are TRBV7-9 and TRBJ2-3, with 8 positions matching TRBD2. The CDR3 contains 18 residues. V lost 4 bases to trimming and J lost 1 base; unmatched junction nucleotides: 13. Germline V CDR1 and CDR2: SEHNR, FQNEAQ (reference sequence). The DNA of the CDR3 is TGTGCCAGCAGCTACAGGGTTTTGGCGGGGGGCCGCACAGATACGCAGTATTTT. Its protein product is CASSYRVLAGGRTDTQYF.

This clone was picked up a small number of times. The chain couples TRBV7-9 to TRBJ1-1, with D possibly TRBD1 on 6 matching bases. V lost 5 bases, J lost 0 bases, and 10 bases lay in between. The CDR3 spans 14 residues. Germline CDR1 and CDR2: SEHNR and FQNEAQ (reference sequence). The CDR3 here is CASSAGQMNTEAFF. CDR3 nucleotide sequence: TGTGCCAGCAGCGCTGGACAGATGAACACTGAAGCTTTCTTT.

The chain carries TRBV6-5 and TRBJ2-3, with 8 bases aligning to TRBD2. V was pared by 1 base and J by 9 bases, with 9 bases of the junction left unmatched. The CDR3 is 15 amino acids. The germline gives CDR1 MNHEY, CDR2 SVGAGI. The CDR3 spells CASSYWQRGRRTQYF. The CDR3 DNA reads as TGTGCCAGCAGTTACTGGCAGCGGGGGCGGCGAACGCAGTATTTT.

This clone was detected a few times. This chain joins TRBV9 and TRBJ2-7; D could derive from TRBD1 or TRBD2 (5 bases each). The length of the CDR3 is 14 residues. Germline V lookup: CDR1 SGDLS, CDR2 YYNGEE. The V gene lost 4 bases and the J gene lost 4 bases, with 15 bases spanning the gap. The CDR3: CASSPRAGSYEQYF. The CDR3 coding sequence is TGTGCCAGCAGCCCCCGGGCAGGGAGTTACGAGCAGTACTTC.

The DNA for the CDR3 is TGCGCCAGCAGCCAAACCCCGGCTACGGAGCAGTTCTTC. Translating it yields CASSQTPATEQFF. The chain carries TRBV4-3 and TRBJ2-1, with no clear D. This CDR3 region has 13 residues. V was cut by 2 bases and J by 10 bases, with 12 bases left in between. CDR1 is LGHNA, CDR2 YSLEER, per germline.

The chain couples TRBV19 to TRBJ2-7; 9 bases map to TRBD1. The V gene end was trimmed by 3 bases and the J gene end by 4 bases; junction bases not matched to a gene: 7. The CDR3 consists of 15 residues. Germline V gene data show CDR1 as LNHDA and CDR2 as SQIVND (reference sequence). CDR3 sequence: CASSIEGTGKYEQYF. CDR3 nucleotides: TGTGCCAGTAGTATCGAAGGGACAGGGAAGTACGAGCAGTACTTC.

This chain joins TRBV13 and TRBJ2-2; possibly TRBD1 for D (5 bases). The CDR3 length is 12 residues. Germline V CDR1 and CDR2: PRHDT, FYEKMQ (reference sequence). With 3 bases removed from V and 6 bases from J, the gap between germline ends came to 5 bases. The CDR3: CASSFRAGELFF. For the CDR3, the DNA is TGTGCCAGCAGCTTCAGGGCCGGGGAGCTGTTTTTT. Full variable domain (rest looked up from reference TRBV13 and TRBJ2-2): AAGVIQSPRHLIKEKRETATLKCYPIPRHDTVYWYQQGPGQDPQFLISFYEKMQSDKGSIPDRFSAQQFSDYHSELNMSSLELGDSALYFCASSFRAGELFFGEGSRLTVL.

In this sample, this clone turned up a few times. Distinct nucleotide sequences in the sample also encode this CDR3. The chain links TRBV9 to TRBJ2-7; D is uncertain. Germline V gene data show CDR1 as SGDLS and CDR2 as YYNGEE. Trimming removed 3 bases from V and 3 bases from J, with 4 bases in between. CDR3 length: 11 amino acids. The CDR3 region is CASSAGYEQYF. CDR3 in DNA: TGTGCCAGCAGCGCTGGCTACGAGCAGTACTTC. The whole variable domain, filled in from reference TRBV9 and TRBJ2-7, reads DSGVTQTPKHLITATGQRVTLRCSPRSGDLSVYWYQQSLDQGLQFLIQYYNGEERAKGNILERFSAQQFPDLHSELNLSSLELGDSALYFCASSAGYEQYFGPGTRLTVT.

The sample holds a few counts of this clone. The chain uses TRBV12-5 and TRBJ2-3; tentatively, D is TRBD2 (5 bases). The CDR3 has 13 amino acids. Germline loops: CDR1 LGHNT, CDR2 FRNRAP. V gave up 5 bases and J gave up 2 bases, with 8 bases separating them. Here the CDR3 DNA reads TGTGCTAGTGGTCCCCGGGACACAGATACGCAGTATTTT. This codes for CASGPRDTDTQYF.

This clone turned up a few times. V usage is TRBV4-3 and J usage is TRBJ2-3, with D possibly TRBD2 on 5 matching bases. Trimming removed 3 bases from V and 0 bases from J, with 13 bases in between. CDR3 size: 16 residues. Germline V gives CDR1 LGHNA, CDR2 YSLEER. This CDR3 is CASSQEAGFSTDTQYF. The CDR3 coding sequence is TGCGCCAGCAGCCAGGAGGCTGGGTTTAGCACAGATACGCAGTATTTT.

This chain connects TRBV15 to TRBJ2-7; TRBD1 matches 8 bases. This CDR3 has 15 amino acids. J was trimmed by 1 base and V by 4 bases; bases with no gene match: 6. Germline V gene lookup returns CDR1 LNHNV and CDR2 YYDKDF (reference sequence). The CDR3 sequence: CATSKDRVMSYEQYF. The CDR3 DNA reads TGTGCCACCAGCAAGGACAGGGTTATGTCCTACGAGCAGTACTTC.